This TCR beta chain was documented in a study of shared clonotypes between healthy human individuals. On the study more broadly: The cohort had a couple of women and a few men, ages 18 to 49.

This was a deep-level run. Assay used: immunoSEQ multiplex PCR; TCRdb lists only in-frame clones, some missing. The table shows under 2.5 million clones, with just under 95% occurring only once. Note on this clone: Its target is not known.

Study-level findings and limits: Clonotypes shared by all four donors outscored non-shared clonotypes in generation probability. Represented diversity (both genetic and exposure-history) was limited by the small number of donors.

Germline V lookup: CDR1 SQVTM, CDR2 ANQGSEA. There are 17 residues in the CDR3. Sequenced input: naive CD4+ T cells from PBMCs. Subset here: CD45RA+ positively selected. The sequence derives from a young man in good health. Some clones in this sample may be carry-over from other donors' samples. This rearrangement joins TRBV29-1 to TRBJ2-5; 12 nucleotides match TRBD2. The end of the DNA fits TRBJ2-7 better, so the J call may be wrong. The CDR3 region is CSVDGLAGGLGNYEQYF. Here the CDR3 DNA reads TGCAGCGTTGATGGGCTAGCGGGAGGGCTTGGAAACTACGAGCAGTACTTC.